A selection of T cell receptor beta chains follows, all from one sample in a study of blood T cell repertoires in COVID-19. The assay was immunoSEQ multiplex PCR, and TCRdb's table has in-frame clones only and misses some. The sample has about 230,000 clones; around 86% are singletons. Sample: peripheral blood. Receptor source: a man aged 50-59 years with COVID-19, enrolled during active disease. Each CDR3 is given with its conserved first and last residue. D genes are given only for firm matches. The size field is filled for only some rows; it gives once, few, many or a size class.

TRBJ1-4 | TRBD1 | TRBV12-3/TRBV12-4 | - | CASRGQGGEKLFF | TGTGCCAGCAGAGGACAGGGGGGTGAAAAACTGTTTTTT
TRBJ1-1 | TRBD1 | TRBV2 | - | CASSGPGQGNTEAFF | TGTGCCAGCAGTGGACCGGGACAGGGGAACACTGAAGCTTTCTTT
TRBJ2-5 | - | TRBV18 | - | CASSPPGGGQETQYF | TGTGCCAGCTCACCACCGGGGGGTGGCCAAGAGACCCAGTACTTC
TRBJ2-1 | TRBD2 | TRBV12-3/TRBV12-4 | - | CAIRTSGYNEQFF | TGTGCCATTAGGACTAGCGGGTACAATGAGCAGTTCTTC
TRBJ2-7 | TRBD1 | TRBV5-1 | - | CASSTGTGGYEQYF | TGCGCCAGCAGCACCGGGACAGGGGGCTACGAGCAGTACTTC
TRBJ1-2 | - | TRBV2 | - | CASSLLGINYGYTF | TGTGCCAGCAGTCTCCTAGGAATCAACTATGGCTACACCTTC
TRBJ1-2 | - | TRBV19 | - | CASSPTGSRNYGYTF | TGTGCCAGTAGTCCGACCGGGTCACGGAACTATGGCTACACCTTC
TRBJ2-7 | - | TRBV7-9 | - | CASSFTGTTYEQYF | TGTGCCAGCAGCTTTACCGGGACAACCTACGAGCAGTACTTC
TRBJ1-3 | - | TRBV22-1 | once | CPGSADKGRRGARSGNTIYF | TGTCCTGGGAGCGCCGACAAAGGGAGGAGGGGCGCCCGCTCTGGAAACACCATATATTTT
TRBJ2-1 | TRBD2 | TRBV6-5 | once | CASRPEGGRANEQFF | TGTGCCAGCAGGCCCGAGGGCGGGAGGGCTAATGAGCAGTTCTTC
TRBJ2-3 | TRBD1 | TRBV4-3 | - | CASSQDWTGGADTQYF | TGCGCCAGCAGCCAAGATTGGACAGGGGGCGCAGATACGCAGTATTTT
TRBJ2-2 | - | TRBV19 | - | CASSSPRVNTGELFF | TGTGCCAGTAGTTCGCCCAGGGTGAACACCGGGGAGCTGTTTTTT
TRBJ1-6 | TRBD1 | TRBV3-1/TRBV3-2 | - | CASSQDDRGNSPLHF | TGTGCCAGCAGCCAAGACGACAGGGGAAACTCACCCCTCCACTTT
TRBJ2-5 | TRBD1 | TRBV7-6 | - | CASSLGTGRSPETQYF | TGTGCCAGCAGCTTAGGGACAGGGAGGTCACCGGAGACCCAGTACTTC
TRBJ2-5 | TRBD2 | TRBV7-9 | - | CASSYPSGGQETQYF | TGTGCCAGCAGCTACCCTAGCGGGGGTCAAGAGACCCAGTACTTC
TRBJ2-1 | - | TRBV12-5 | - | CASGLTTSLSYNEQFF | TGTGCTAGTGGTTTGACCACTAGTCTCTCCTACAATGAGCAGTTCTTC
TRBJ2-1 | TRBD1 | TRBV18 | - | CASSPGQSRDEQFF | TGTGCCAGCTCACCGGGACAGAGTAGGGATGAGCAGTTCTTC
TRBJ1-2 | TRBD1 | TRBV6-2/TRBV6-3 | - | CASSYSIQGARSNYGYTF | TGTGCCAGCAGTTACTCGATTCAGGGGGCTAGGTCGAACTATGGCTACACCTTC
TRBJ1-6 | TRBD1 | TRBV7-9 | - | CASSSGDRPNSPLHF | TGTGCCAGCAGCTCCGGGGACAGACCAAATTCACCCCTCCACTTT
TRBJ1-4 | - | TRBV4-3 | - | CASSRRPGVQGEKLFF | TGCGCCAGCAGCCGTCGACCTGGGGTTCAGGGTGAAAAACTGTTTTTT
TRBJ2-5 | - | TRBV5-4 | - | CASRQAGGGRETQYF | TGTGCCAGCAGACAGGCCGGTGGGGGCCGGGAGACCCAGTACTTC
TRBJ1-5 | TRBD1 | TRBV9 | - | CASSETGTGDQPQHF | TGTGCCAGCAGCGAGACCGGGACAGGAGATCAGCCCCAGCATTTT
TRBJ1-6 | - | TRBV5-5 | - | CASSSAGLNSPLHF | TGTGCCAGCAGTAGTGCAGGGCTTAATTCACCCCTCCACTTT
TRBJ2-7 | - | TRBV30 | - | CAWSATDRYYEQYF | TGTGCCTGGAGTGCCACGGACAGATACTACGAGCAGTACTTC